This T cell receptor (beta chain) was sequenced in a study of cytomegalovirus exposure and HLA in healthy donors (dated by TCRdb to about 2017). For the wider study: An earlier analysis of some 550 of the donors reported approximately 300 Gb of sequence data and 100 million to 130 million unique TCR beta sequences from some 180 million T cells. Both class I and class II loci were covered by HLA typing, at four-digit resolution. In an earlier analysis of roughly 580 of the donors, high-throughput TCR beta sequencing was used to judge whether each TCR beta V gene segment behaved as functional or pseudogenic. A later genetic analysis used genome-wide SNP genotypes for about 55% of the 666 donors, treating that subset as a discovery cohort. Roughly five DR-DQ haplotypes were treated as single units for association and clustering because of strong linkage in the cohort. About 300 gigabases of sequencing data and around 80 million unique TCR sequences made up an early release that covered under 750 HLA-typed donors. Every repertoire in the discovery cohort had been generated on one and the same sequencing platform. To predict cytomegalovirus infection status, the study combined high-throughput TCR immunosequencing, statistical association of individual TCRs with disease status, and machine learning. The study profiled the T cell repertoires of 500 to 800 subjects by immunosequencing and related them to cytomegalovirus serostatus. In the later analysis, no new phenotypic data were used to find candidate immune exposures; instead, reliance was placed on TCR beta sequences and their occurrence across donors. Among the 398 genotyped donors, 81% belonged to the genetic ancestry cluster associated with self-reported Caucasian donors. A later analysis re-analyzed previously published TCR beta repertoires from 660 or so donors and added high-resolution HLA genotyping to study TCR occurrence patterns. Among about 400 genotyped donors of the cohort, an average of around 220,000 unique TCR beta nucleotide sequences was sequenced per donor, of which about 19% were non-productive. Donor age, sex, ethnicity and CMV serostatus were collected together with the repertoire data. The study aimed to test whether cataloging public T cell receptors could reveal signatures of past pathogen exposure. Along with the roughly 670-subject first cohort, a separate validation cohort of over a hundred different subjects was used. The number of donors typed differed by locus, with 629-630 for A, B, C, DRB1 and DQB1, more than 500 for DQA1, 600 to 610 for DPA1, and about 450 for DPB1.

The cohort consisted of 666 healthy bone marrow donors. At the time of sampling, every cohort member was nominally healthy, though immune exposures that went unrecorded were likely present. The donor tested CMV seronegative and was one of the 352 seronegative cohort members. Each donor provided a peripheral blood sample, and peripheral blood mononuclear cells were used for TCR beta sequencing. The Qiagen DNeasy Blood Extraction Kit was used to extract genomic DNA from the blood cell samples. From the cysteine through the phenylalanine, the CDR3 covers 18 amino acids. Only CDR3 DNA is held: 54 bases, read in frame from base 1. Sequences SGHRS (CDR1) and YFSETQ (CDR2) are obtained from the germline V gene. The germline V end is reduced by 2 bases and the J end by 1 base; junction bases left unmatched: 8. Comment on this clone: Its antigen is still unknown.

The study at large found these results: It was suggested by the authors that the approach could potentially be generalized to other disease states and immunological phenotypes. In a later analysis, the rate of TCR association differed among HLA loci, with DRB1 alleles having the most associated TCRs and HLA-C alleles having the fewest. Correlated functional status among segregating V segments might reflect linkage disequilibrium, but an unknown experimental factor could not be ruled out. The earlier analysis of about 600 of the donors excluded roughly 17 rarely observed V segments, including chromosome 9 orphons, because counts were too low. Roughly uniform sequencing depth across donors was assumed in presence/absence analyses, although this assumption may not hold. Most CMV-associated TCR beta chains appeared to be HLA-restricted in a later analysis, and the HLA associations seemed to be driven largely by CMV exposure. In this cohort, only TCR beta chains were sequenced, and detectable features were limited by the absence of alpha or paired-chain data. A further reported finding was that TCR beta sequences accurately predicted the HLA-A and HLA-B alleles for most subjects in the first cohort. The study listed 150 to 200 TCR beta chains as associated with cytomegalovirus. The classifier was reported to diagnose cytomegalovirus status with high specificity and sensitivity in both the original cohort and the validation cohort. Several of the top co-occurrence clusters appeared to be linked to parvovirus B19, influenza, CMV and Epstein-Barr virus, according to a later analysis. A later analysis found that HLA-associated TCR beta chains were more clonally expanded and had lower generation probabilities than equally common non-associated chains. The 87-base-pair reads could not distinguish some IMGT-functional V segments, including TRBV6-2 and TRBV6-3, so those segments were excluded. Because some donors lacked HLA typing at each locus, the association tests relied only on the typed subset. In a later genetic analysis, fewer N-insertions in productive TCRs were reported among donors in an Asian-associated ancestry cluster than the roughly 640-donor mean. In a later genetic analysis, a missense DCLRE1C variant was associated with V-gene and J-gene trimming of TCR beta chains, and the association was replicated in an independent cohort. Three of the identified cytomegalovirus-associated TCR beta chains were confirmed in vitro to be specific for cytomegalovirus antigens. When HLA alleles, especially DR and DQ, strongly co-occurred, attributing TCR associations to individual alleles was difficult. In an earlier analysis of about 550 of the donors, most TCR beta V segments were observed in productive rearrangements about 87% or about 30% of the time, broadly matching IMGT annotations. For the cohort, immune exposure information was limited to CMV serostatus. Across donors, most TCR sequences were observed very rarely, whereas some public TCRs were present in many individuals. Specific HLA alleles were associated with around 18,000 TCR beta sequences at a false discovery rate of 0.05 in a later analysis. A cluster of highly shared sequence variants was judged likely to be a technical artifact of the sequencing pipeline.

The library was obtained by the immunoSEQ multiplex PCR assay. The multiplex PCR relied on a mix of 60 forward primers for TCR Vbeta segments and 13 reverse primers for TCR Jbeta segments. The CDR3 region of rearranged TCR beta genes was amplified from genomic DNA with a multiplex PCR assay. The amplified TCR beta libraries were sequenced on the Illumina HiSeq System as 87-base-pair reads. As for the original processing: Across the roughly 640 repertoires, a later analysis counted approximately 83 million unique TCR beta chains, some 11 million of which were shared by at least two donors. A nearest-neighbor algorithm error-corrected the raw reads and collapsed the reads into unique sequences, merging closely related sequences to remove PCR and sequencing errors. Alignment of CDR3 sequences to IMGT reference sequences was used to assign V, D and J gene segments. For a sequence to be retained, at least a six-nucleotide match to both a V gene segment and a J gene segment was required. Rearrangements were classified as productive when the CDR3 lacked stop codons and remained in frame with V and J, and all other rearrangements were classified as non-productive. CDR3 was defined according to IMGT convention as the region running from the second conserved V-encoded cysteine to the conserved J-encoded phenylalanine. Sequences without an unambiguous match to a single V gene segment were excluded from the earlier analysis of about 630 of the donors. In an earlier analysis of 450 to 750 of the donors, a V segment was called functional when productive rearrangements were above 56.7%, and segregating when the standard deviation between donors exceeded 5%. A statistical classification framework was built to diagnose cytomegalovirus status from the catalog of TCR beta chain sequences. In a later analysis, V and J genes were assigned by comparing TCR nucleotide sequences against IMGT/GENE-DB human TR gene sequences. The TCRdist pipeline was used in a later analysis to assign CDR3 sequences and most-parsimonious VDJ recombination scenarios. In a later analysis, each TCR beta chain was defined by its CDR3 amino acid sequence together with its V-gene family, and reads without a unique V-gene family were excluded. In a later analysis, 450 to 600 highly shared, low-generation-probability nucleotide sequences were removed to address suspected cross-contamination and a sequencing artifact. In a later analysis, a clonal expansion index was calculated for each public chain from normalized within-repertoire ranks of inferred template counts. In a later analysis, generation probabilities were computed using a VDJ recombination model fitted to out-of-frame rearrangements, and the results were checked against IGoR. A later analysis scored TCR-TCR, TCR-HLA and TCR-CMV co-occurrence with hypergeometric tests, applying a repertoire-size bias correction to TCR pairs. To estimate false discovery rates, a later analysis permuted the HLA or CMV assignments 20 times. In a later analysis, co-occurring TCRs were grouped with DBSCAN, and TCRdist sequence similarity was added when clustering was performed within HLA-allele-positive subsets. Repertoires with fewer than 30,000 or more than 120,000 public chains were left out of co-occurrence clustering, as were a few repertoires with anomalous nucleotide sharing. The clones in this table, taken by TCRdb from immuneACCESS, are in-frame only. Not every clone is retained; where verified, under half of the shortfall comes from an unresolved V gene, and the cause of the rest is unknown. Clonal size and the V and J genes are those of that table, whereas D and trimming came from the DNA. This sample's records show about 50,000 clones. The top ten hold 2.1% of the sample.

The receptor was isolated from a young woman in good health and CMV-seronegative. Sequenced sample: PBMCs. The chain is encoded by TRBV5-1 joined to TRBJ2-1; 11 middle bases align to TRBD2. The DNA is TGCGCCAGCAGCTTCACTAGCGGGAGTATGACGTCCTACAATGAGCAGTTCTTC. This sequence encodes CASSFTSGSMTSYNEQFF.